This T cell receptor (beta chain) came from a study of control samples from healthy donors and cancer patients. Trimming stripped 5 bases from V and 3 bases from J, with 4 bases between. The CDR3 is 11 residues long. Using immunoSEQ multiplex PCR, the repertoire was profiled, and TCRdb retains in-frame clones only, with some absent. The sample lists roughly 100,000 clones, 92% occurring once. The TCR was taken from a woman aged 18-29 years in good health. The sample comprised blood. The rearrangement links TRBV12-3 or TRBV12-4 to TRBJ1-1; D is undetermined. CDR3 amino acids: CASSAYTEAFF. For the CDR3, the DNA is TGTGCCAGCAGTGCCTACACTGAAGCTTTCTTT.